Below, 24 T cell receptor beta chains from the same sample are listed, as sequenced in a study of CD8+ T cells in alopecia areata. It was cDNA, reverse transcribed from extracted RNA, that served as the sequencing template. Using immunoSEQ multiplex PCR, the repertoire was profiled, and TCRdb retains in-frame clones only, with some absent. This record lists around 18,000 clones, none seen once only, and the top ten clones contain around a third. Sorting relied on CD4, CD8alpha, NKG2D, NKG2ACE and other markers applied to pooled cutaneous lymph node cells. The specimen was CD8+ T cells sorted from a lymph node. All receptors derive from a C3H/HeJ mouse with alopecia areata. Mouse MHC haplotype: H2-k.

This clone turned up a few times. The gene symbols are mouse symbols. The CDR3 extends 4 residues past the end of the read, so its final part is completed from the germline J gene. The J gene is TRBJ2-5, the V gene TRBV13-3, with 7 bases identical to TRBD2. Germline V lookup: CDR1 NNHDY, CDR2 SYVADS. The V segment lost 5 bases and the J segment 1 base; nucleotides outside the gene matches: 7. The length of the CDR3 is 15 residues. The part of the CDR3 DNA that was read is TGTGCCAGCAGAGGTTCTCTGGGGGACCAAGAC. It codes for CASRGSLGDQD. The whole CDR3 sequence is CASRGSLGDQDTQYF. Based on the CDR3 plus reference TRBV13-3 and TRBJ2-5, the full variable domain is EAAVTQSPRSKVAVTGGKVTLSCHQTNNHDYMYWYRQDTGHGLRLIHYSYVADSTEKGDIPDGYKASRPSQENFSLILELASLSQTAVYFCASRGSLGDQDTQYFGPGTRLLVL.

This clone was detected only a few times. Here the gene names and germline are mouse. Incomplete CDR3 DNA: TGTGCCAGCAGTGAAACAGCTAGTGCAGAA. Amino acids: CASSETASAE. The entire CDR3 reads CASSETASAETLYF. The V and J genes are TRBV13-1 and TRBJ2-3; D uncertain. The observed sequence ends 4 residues before the CDR3 terminus, with the missing tail filled in from the germline J gene. The CDR3 is 14 amino acids. CDR1 and CDR2 from the germline V gene are NSHNY and SYGAGN. V shed 2 bases and J shed 0 bases, with 7 bases lying between them.

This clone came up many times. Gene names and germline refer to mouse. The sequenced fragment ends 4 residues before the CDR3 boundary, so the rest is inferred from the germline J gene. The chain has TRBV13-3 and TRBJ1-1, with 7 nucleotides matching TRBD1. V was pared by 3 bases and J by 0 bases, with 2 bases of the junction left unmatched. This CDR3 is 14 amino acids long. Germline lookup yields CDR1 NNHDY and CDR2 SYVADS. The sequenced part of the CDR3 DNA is TGTGCCAGCAGTGCCGGGACAGCAAACACA. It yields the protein CASSAGTANT. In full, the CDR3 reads CASSAGTANTEVFF.

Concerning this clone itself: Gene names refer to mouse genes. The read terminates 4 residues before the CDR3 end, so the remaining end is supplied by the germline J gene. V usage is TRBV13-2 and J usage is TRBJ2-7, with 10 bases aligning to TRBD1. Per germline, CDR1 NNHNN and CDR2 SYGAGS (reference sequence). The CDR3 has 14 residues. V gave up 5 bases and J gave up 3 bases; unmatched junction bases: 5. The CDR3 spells CASGPGQGIYEQYF. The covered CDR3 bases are TGTGCCAGCGGCCCGGGACAGGGGATCTAT.

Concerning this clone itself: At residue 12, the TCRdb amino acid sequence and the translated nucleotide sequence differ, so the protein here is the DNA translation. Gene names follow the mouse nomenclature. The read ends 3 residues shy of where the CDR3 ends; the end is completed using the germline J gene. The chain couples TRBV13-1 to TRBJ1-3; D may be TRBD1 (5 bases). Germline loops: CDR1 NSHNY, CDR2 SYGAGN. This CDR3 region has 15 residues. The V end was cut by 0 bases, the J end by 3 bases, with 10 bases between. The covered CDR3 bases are TGTGCCAGCAGTGATGGGACAAGGTTTGGAAATACG. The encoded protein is CASSDGTRFGNT. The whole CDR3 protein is CASSDGTRFGNTLYF.

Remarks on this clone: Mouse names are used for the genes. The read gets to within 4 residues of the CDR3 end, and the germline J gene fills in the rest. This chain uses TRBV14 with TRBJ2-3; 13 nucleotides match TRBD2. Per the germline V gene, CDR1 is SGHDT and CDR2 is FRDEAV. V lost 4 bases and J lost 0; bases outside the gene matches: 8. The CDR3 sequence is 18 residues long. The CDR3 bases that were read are TGTGCCAGCAGTCCGGACTGGGGGGGCGCCCTTAGTGCAGAA. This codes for CASSPDWGGALSAE. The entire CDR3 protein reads CASSPDWGGALSAETLYF.

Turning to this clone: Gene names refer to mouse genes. CDR3 loop: CGARTGTETLYF. The CDR3 bases that were read are TGTGGTGCTAGAACAGGGACAGAA. The chain joins TRBV20 to TRBJ2-3, with TRBD1 as a possible D gene (6 bases). With the read ending 4 residues before the CDR3 end, the germline J gene is used to fill in that end. Germline V gene sequence: CDR1 GFQATS, CDR2 STVNSAI. V lost 3 bases, J lost 4 bases, and 8 bases lay in between. This CDR3 has 12 residues.

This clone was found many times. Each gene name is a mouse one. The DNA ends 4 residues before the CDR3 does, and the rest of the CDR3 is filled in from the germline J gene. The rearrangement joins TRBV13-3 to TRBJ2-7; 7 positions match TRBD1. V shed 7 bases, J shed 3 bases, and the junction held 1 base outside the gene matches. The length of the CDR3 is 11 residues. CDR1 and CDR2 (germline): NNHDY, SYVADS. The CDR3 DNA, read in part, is TGTGCCAGCTGGGACAGCTAT. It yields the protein CASWDSY. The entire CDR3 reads CASWDSYEQYF.

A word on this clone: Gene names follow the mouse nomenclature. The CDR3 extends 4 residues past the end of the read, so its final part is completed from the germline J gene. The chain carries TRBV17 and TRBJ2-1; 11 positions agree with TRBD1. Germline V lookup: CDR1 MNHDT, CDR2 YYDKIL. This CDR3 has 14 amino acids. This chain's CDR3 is CASSRGTGGAEQFF. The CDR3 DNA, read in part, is TGTGCTAGCAGTAGAGGGACAGGGGGCGCT. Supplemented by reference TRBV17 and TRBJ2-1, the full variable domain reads DTTVKQNPRYKLARVGKPVNLICSQTMNHDTMYWYQKKPNQAPKLLLFYYDKILNREADTFEKFQSSRPNNSFCSLYIGSAGLEYSAMYLCASSRGTGGAEQFFGPGTRLTVL.

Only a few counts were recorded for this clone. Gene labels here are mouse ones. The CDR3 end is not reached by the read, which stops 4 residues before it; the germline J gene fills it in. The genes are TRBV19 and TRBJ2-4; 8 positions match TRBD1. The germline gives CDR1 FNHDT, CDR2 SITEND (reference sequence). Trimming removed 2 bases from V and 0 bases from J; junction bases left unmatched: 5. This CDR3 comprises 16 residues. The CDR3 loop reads CASSIDRGGSQNTLYF. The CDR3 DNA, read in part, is TGTGCCAGCAGTATCGACAGGGGAGGGAGTCAAAAC.

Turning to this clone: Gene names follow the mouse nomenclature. Here the CDR3 reads CASSLGTQDTQYF. The CDR3 DNA, read in part, is TGTGCAAGCAGCTTAGGGACTCAAGAC. The chain recombines TRBV16 with TRBJ2-5, with D perhaps matching TRBD2 (5 bases). Read sequence stops 4 residues before the CDR3 end, and the germline J gene provides the missing end. V gave up 1 base and J gave up 3 bases, with 5 bases separating them. The V gene's germline CDR1 is SGHSA and CDR2 FRNQAP. This CDR3 comprises 13 residues.

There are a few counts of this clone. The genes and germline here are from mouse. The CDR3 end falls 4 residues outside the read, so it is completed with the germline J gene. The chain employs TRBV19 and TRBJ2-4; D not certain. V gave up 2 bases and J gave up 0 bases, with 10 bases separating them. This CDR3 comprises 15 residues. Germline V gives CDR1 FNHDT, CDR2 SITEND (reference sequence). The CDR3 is CASSISHISQNTLYF. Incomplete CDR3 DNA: TGTGCCAGCAGTATTTCCCACATTAGTCAAAAC.

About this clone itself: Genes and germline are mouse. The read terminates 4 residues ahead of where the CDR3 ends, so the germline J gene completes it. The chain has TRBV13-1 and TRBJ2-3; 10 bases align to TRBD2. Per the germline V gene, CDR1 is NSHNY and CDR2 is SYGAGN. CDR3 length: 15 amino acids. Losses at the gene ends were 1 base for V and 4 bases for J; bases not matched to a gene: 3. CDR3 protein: CASSDRDWGPETLYF. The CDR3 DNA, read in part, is TGTGCCAGCAGTGATAGGGACTGGGGACCAGAA.

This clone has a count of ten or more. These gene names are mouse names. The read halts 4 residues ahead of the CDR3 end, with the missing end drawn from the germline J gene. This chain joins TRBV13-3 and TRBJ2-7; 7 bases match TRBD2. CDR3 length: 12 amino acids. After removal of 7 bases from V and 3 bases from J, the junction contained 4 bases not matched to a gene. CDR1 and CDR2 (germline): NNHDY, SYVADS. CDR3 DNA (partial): TGTGCCAGCCTCTCTGGGGGCTAT. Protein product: CASLSGGY. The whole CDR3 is CASLSGGYEQYF.

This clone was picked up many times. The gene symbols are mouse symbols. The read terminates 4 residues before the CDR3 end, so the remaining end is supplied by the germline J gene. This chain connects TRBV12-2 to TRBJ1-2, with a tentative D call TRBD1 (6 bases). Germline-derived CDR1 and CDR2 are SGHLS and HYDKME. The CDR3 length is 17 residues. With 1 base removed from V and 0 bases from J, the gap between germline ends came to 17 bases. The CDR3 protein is CASSLGGGDSANSDYTF. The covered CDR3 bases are TGTGCCAGCTCTCTGGGGGGGGGCGACAGCGCAAACTCC.

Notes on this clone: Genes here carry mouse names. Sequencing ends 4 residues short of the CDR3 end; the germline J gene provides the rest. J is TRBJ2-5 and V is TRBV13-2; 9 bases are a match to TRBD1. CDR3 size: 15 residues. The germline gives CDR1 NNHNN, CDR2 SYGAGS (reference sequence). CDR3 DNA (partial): TGTGCCAGCGGTGATCAAGGGACAGGGAAGGAC. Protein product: CASGDQGTGKD. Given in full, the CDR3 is CASGDQGTGKDTQYF.

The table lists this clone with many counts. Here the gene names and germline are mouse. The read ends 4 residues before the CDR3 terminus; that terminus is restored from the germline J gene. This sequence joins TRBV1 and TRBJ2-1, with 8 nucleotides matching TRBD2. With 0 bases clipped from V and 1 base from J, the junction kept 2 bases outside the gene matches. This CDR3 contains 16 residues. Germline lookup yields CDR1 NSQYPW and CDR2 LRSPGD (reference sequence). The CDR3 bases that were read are TGCACCTGCAGTGCAGAGACTGGGGCCAACTATGCT. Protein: CTCSAETGANYA. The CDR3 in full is CTCSAETGANYAEQFF. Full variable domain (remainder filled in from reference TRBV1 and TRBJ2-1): VTLLEQNPRWRLVPRGQAVNLRCILKNSQYPWMSWYQQDLQKQLQWLFTLRSPGDKEVKSLPGADYLATRVTDTELRLQVANMSQGRTLYCTCSAETGANYAEQFFGPGTRLTVL.

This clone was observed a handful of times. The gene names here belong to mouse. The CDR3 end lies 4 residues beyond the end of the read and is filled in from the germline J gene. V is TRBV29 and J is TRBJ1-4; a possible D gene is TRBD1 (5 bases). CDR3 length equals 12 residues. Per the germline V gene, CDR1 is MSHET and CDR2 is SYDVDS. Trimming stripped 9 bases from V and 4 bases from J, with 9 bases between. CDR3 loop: CARKGSNERLFF. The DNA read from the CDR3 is TGTGCTAGAAAGGGGAGCAACGAA.

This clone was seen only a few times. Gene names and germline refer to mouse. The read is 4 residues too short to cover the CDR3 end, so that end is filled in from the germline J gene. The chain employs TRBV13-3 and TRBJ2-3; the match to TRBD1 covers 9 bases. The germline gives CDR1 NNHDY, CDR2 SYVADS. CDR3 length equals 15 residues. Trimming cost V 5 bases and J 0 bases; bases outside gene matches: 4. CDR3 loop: CASRDRGPSAETLYF. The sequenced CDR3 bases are TGTGCCAGCAGGGACAGGGGTCCTAGTGCAGAA.

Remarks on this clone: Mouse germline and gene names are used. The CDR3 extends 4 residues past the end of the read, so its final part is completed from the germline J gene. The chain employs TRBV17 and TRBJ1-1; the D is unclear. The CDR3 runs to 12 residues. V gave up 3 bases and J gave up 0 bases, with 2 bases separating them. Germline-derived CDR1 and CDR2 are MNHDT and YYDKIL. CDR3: CASSSQNTEVFF. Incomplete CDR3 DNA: TGTGCTAGCAGTAGTCAGAACACA.

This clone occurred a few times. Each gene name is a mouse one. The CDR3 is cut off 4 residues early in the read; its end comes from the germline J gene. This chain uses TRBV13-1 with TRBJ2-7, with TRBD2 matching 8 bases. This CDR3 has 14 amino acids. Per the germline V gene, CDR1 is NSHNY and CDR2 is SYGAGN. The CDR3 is CASSETGGVYEQYF. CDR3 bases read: TGTGCCAGCAGTGAAACTGGGGGCGTTTAT.

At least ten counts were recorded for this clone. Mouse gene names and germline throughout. The DNA read from the CDR3 is TGTGCCAGCAGCCTTAACACA. This encodes CASSLNT. The full CDR3 sequence reads CASSLNTEVFF. The rearrangement joins TRBV14 to TRBJ1-1; D remains unclear. The observed sequence ends 4 residues before the CDR3 terminus, with the missing tail filled in from the germline J gene. The CDR3 contains 11 residues. Looked up from germline, CDR1 is SGHDT and CDR2 is FRDEAV. V was cut by 5 bases and J by 2 bases, with 4 bases left in between.

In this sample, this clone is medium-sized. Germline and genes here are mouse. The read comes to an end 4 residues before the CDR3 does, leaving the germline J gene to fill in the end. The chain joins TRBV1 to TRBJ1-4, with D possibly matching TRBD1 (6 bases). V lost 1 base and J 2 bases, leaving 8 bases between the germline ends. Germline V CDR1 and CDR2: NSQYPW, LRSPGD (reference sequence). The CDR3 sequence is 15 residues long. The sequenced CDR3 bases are TGCACCTGCAGTGCAGTCACAGGGTCCAACGAA. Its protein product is CTCSAVTGSNE. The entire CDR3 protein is CTCSAVTGSNERLFF. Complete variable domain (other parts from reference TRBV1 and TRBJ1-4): VTLLEQNPRWRLVPRGQAVNLRCILKNSQYPWMSWYQQDLQKQLQWLFTLRSPGDKEVKSLPGADYLATRVTDTELRLQVANMSQGRTLYCTCSAVTGSNERLFFGHGTKLSVL.

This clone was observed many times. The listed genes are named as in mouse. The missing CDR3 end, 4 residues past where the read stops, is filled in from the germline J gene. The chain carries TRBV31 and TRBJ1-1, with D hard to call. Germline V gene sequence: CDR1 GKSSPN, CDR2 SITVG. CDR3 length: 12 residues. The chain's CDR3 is CAWSQEGTEVFF. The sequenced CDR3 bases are TGTGCCTGGAGTCAAGAGGGTACA.